The present entry profiles one TCR beta chain with its context. Antigen unknown. This sample was included in a study of beta chain features in type 1 diabetes. Whole-study context: Age, gender and cell yields were alike across patients and healthy donors.

Reverse transcription of all isolated RNA meant that expressed TCRB transcripts were sequenced. The assay was immunoSEQ multiplex PCR, and TCRdb's table has in-frame clones only and misses some. The profile shows more than 250,000 clones, over 20% of them singletons. General study findings and limits: Fewer insertions but more deletions were seen at VDJ junctions in type 1 diabetes patients. Using cDNA template may skew counts toward highly expressing activated cells. TCRB CDR3 length was moderately but significantly reduced in all four CD4+ subsets of Type 1 diabetes patients. Equally in patients and controls, shorter templates might have been favored by PCR.

This sequence was found in a woman aged 40 to 50 with type 1 diabetes. Specimen: naive CD4+ T cells from blood.

In DNA form, the CDR3 reads TGTGCCAGCAGCGCGGGAGGCATTGGGGAGGAAGAGACCCAGTACTTC. It specifies CASSAGGIGEEETQYF. The rearrangement joins TRBV28 to TRBJ2-5, with TRBD2 matching 8 bases. V lost 6 bases to trimming and J lost 3 bases; unmatched junction nucleotides: 12. This CDR3 is 16 amino acids long. The germline V gene encodes CDR1 MDHEN and CDR2 SYDVKM.